This T cell receptor beta chain was captured in a study of cytomegalovirus exposure and HLA in healthy donors (dated 2017 in TCRdb). Study-level background: In an earlier analysis of approximately 640 of the donors, around 300 Gb of sequence data and 90 million to 120 million unique TCR beta sequences from about 179 million T cells were reported. The number of donors typed differed by locus, with 629-630 for A, B, C, DRB1 and DQB1, 522 for DQA1, about 610 for DPA1, and 450 to 480 for DPB1. Every discovery cohort repertoire had been produced on one sequencing platform. A few DR-DQ haplotypes were treated as single units for association and clustering because of strong linkage in the cohort. Besides the first cohort of 550 to 750 subjects, a separate validation cohort made up of about 120 different subjects was used. Around 300 gigabases of sequencing data and tens of millions of unique TCR sequences were included in an early release covering over 600 HLA-typed donors. Donor age, sex, ethnicity and CMV serostatus were collected together with the repertoire data. Both class I and class II loci were covered by HLA typing, at four-digit resolution. A later analysis re-analyzed previously published TCR beta repertoires from about 600 donors and added high-resolution HLA genotyping to study TCR occurrence patterns. The study used immunosequencing to profile the T cell repertoires of approximately 640 subjects and linked those repertoires to cytomegalovirus serostatus. The study combined high-throughput TCR immunosequencing, statistical association of individual TCRs with disease status, and machine learning to predict cytomegalovirus infection status. On average, roughly 240,000 unique TCR beta nucleotide sequences were sequenced per donor among roughly 430 genotyped donors of the cohort, with roughly 18% of those sequences being non-productive. The study aimed to test whether cataloging public T cell receptors could reveal signatures of past pathogen exposure. An earlier analysis of about 620 of the donors applied high-throughput TCR beta sequencing to assess whether each TCR beta V gene segment acted as functional or pseudogenic. In a later genetic analysis, genome-wide SNP genotypes for about three fifths of the roughly 670 donors were used, and that subset was treated as a discovery cohort. Rather than drawing on any new phenotypic data, the later analysis identified candidate immune exposures from TCR beta sequences and the way those sequences occurred across donors. The genetic ancestry cluster associated with self-reported Caucasian donors included 65% to 90% of the 300 to 450 genotyped donors.

Receptor amplification or capture employed the immunoSEQ multiplex PCR assay. A mixture of 60 forward primers for TCR Vbeta segments and 13 reverse primers for TCR Jbeta segments was used in the multiplex PCR. The CDR3 region of rearranged TCR beta genes was amplified from genomic DNA by a multiplex PCR assay. The Illumina HiSeq System was used to sequence the amplified TCR beta libraries as 87-base-pair reads. On the study's bioinformatics: Across the 700 or so repertoires, a later analysis counted roughly 84 million unique TCR beta chains, roughly 11 million of which were shared by at least two donors. Raw reads were error-corrected and collapsed into unique sequences by a nearest-neighbor algorithm in which closely related sequences were merged to remove PCR and sequencing errors. Alignment of CDR3 sequences to IMGT reference sequences was used to assign V, D and J gene segments. For a sequence to be retained, a match of at least six nucleotides was required to both a V gene segment and a J gene segment. Rearrangements were called productive when the CDR3 lacked stop codons and stayed in frame with V and J; all others were non-productive. Following IMGT convention, CDR3 was defined as the stretch from the second conserved V-encoded cysteine to the conserved J-encoded phenylalanine. The earlier analysis of some 600 of the donors excluded sequences that lacked an unambiguous match to a single V gene segment. In an earlier analysis of a few hundred of the donors, V segments were called functional above 56.7% productive rearrangements and were called segregating when the between-donor standard deviation exceeded 5%. A statistical classification framework was built to diagnose cytomegalovirus status from the catalog of TCR beta chain sequences. A later analysis assigned V and J genes by comparing TCR nucleotide sequences with IMGT/GENE-DB human TR gene sequences. In a later analysis, CDR3 sequences and most-parsimonious VDJ recombination scenarios were assigned using the TCRdist pipeline. In a later analysis, each TCR beta chain was defined by its CDR3 amino acid sequence together with its V-gene family, and reads lacking a unique V-gene family were excluded. As a way to deal with suspected cross-contamination and a sequencing artifact, a later analysis dropped more than 500 nucleotide sequences that were highly shared and had low generation probability. A later analysis calculated a clonal expansion index for each public chain from normalized within-repertoire ranks of inferred template counts. A later analysis computed generation probabilities with a VDJ recombination model fitted to out-of-frame rearrangements, and checked the results against IGoR. A later analysis scored TCR-TCR, TCR-HLA and TCR-CMV co-occurrence with hypergeometric tests, applying a repertoire-size bias correction to TCR pairs. A later analysis estimated false discovery rates by permuting HLA or CMV assignments 20 times. A later analysis grouped co-occurring TCRs with DBSCAN, adding TCRdist sequence similarity when clustering within HLA-allele-positive subsets. Repertoires with fewer than 30,000 or more than 120,000 public chains, plus five repertoires with anomalous nucleotide sharing, were excluded from co-occurrence clustering. Entries here come from immuneACCESS through TCRdb and include only in-frame sequences with V and J called. Some clones fail to appear in such tables; in the studies checked, an unresolved V gene covers under half of the shortfall, and the cause of the remainder is unknown. That table gives V, J and clone size, and the DNA gave D and trimming. In all, the sample holds about 70,000 clones, and 62% of those were seen once. The top ten constitute approximately 2.8% of the sample.

The cohort consisted of 600 or so healthy bone marrow donors. At the time of sampling, every cohort member was nominally healthy, though immune exposures that went unrecorded were likely present. The donor was CMV seronegative and was included in the group of several hundred seronegative cohort members. A peripheral blood sample was provided by each donor, and peripheral blood mononuclear cells were used for TCR beta sequencing. Genomic DNA extraction from the blood cell samples was performed with the Qiagen DNeasy Blood Extraction Kit. A word on this clone: No antigen is known for it. No per-base quality is available; no much larger clone lies one base away.

The CDR3 goes from the cysteine to the phenylalanine over 14 residues. Of the read, only the CDR3 DNA is kept; its 42 bases are in frame from base 1. Trimming accounts for 4 bases at V and 4 bases at J, while the number of junction bases matched to no gene is 7. Looking up the germline V gene (reference sequence) yields CDR1 GTSNPN and CDR2 SVGIG. Results the study describes overall, beyond this receptor: Across donors, most TCR sequences were observed very rarely, whereas some public TCRs were present in many individuals. Assigning TCR associations to individual alleles was difficult when HLA alleles, especially DR and DQ, strongly co-occurred. In an earlier analysis of approximately 590 of the donors, most TCR beta V segments appeared in productive rearrangements about 87% or about 30% of the time, broadly matching IMGT annotations. Linkage disequilibrium might explain the correlated functional status among segregating V segments, but an unknown experimental factor could not be excluded. Most CMV-associated TCR beta chains appeared to be HLA-restricted in a later analysis, and the HLA associations seemed to be driven largely by CMV exposure. Specific HLA alleles were associated with roughly 17,000 TCR beta sequences at a false discovery rate of 0.05 in a later analysis. The classifier was reported to diagnose cytomegalovirus status with high specificity and sensitivity in both the original cohort and the validation cohort. Because counts were too low, roughly 18 rarely observed V segments, including chromosome 9 orphons, were left out of the earlier analysis of approximately 500 of the donors. A later analysis reported that several top co-occurrence clusters appeared linked to parvovirus B19, influenza, CMV and Epstein-Barr virus. A group of highly shared sequence variants was considered likely to be a technical artifact of the sequencing pipeline. According to a later analysis, TCR association rates differed among HLA loci, with DRB1 alleles showing the most associated TCRs and HLA-C alleles showing the fewest. The cohort was sequenced for TCR beta chains only, and without alpha or paired-chain data the features that could be detected were limited. Roughly uniform sequencing depth across donors was assumed in presence/absence analyses, although this assumption may not hold. In a later genetic analysis, fewer N-insertions in productive TCRs were reported among donors in an Asian-associated ancestry cluster than the approximately 670-donor mean. Immune exposure information for the cohort was limited to CMV serostatus. A later analysis found that HLA-associated TCR beta chains were more clonally expanded and had lower generation probabilities than equally common non-associated chains. Some IMGT-functional V segments, including TRBV6-2 and TRBV6-3, could not be told apart with the 87-base-pair reads, so those segments were excluded. In a later genetic analysis, a missense DCLRE1C variant was associated with V-gene and J-gene trimming of TCR beta chains, and the association was replicated in an independent cohort. A further reported finding was that TCR beta sequences accurately predicted the HLA-A and HLA-B alleles for most subjects in the first cohort. It was suggested by the authors that the approach could potentially be generalized to other disease states and immunological phenotypes. In the study, approximately 150 TCR beta chains were listed as associated with cytomegalovirus. HLA typing was unavailable for some donors at each locus, so association tests used only the typed subset. In vitro tests confirmed that a few of the cytomegalovirus-associated TCR beta chains recognize cytomegalovirus antigens.

This receptor was obtained from a man aged 25 to 40 in good health and CMV-seronegative. The sequencing input was PBMCs. In this chain, TRBV30 is recombined with TRBJ2-1; TRBD2 agrees with 7 junctional bases. The CDR3 region: CAWNWGGTYNEQFF. Here is the DNA: TGTGCCTGGAACTGGGGGGGGACTTACAATGAGCAGTTCTTC.